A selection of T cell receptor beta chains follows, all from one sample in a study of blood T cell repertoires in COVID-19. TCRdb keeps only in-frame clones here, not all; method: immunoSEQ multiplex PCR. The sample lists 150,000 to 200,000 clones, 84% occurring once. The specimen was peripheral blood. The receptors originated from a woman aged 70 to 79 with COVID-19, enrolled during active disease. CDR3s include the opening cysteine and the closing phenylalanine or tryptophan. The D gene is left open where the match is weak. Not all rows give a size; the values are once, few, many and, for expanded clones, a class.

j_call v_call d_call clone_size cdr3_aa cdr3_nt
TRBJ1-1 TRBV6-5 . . CASTQGIKAFF TGTGCCAGCACCCAGGGGATTAAAGCTTTCTTT
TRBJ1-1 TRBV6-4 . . CASSLEADSKAFF TGTGCCAGCAGTCTTGAGGCAGACTCGAAAGCTTTCTTT
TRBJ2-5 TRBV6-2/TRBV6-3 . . CASSPRGNQETQYF TGTGCCAGCAGTCCCAGGGGAAACCAAGAGACCCAGTACTTC
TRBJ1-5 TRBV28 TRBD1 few CASSLPGGHQPQHF TGTGCCAGCAGTTTACCAGGGGGGCATCAGCCCCAGCATTTT
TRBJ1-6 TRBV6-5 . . CASSYRGSSYNSPLHF TGTGCCAGCAGTTACAGAGGGAGCTCCTATAATTCACCCCTCCACTTT
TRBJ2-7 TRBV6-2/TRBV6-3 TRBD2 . CASSYGGGSYEQYF TGTGCCAGCAGTTACGGCGGGGGGAGCTACGAGCAGTACTTC
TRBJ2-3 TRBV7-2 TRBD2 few CASSPNLSGGITDTQYF TGTGCCAGCAGCCCTAACCTTAGCGGGGGGATCACAGATACGCAGTATTTT
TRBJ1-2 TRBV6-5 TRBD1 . CASRETGTGGYTF TGTGCCAGCAGAGAGACAGGGACGGGGGGCTACACCTTC
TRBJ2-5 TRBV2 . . CAGKAGGETQYF TGTGCCGGAAAAGCGGGTGGGGAGACCCAGTACTTC
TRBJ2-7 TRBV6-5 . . CASTDRSSSYEQYF TGTGCCAGCACCGACAGGTCGAGCTCCTACGAGCAGTACTTC
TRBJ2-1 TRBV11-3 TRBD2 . CASSPRLAGAPLFF TGTGCCAGCAGCCCTCGACTAGCGGGAGCGCCCCTGTTCTTC
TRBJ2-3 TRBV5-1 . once CASSFVGGVPDTQYF TGCGCCAGCAGCTTTGTCGGGGGAGTCCCAGATACGCAGTATTTT
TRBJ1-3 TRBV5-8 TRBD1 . CASSFRGLSGNTIYF TGTGCCAGCAGCTTCAGGGGGCTCTCTGGAAACACCATATATTTT
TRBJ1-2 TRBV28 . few CASSAPGRPPGDGYTF TGTGCCAGCAGTGCCCCGGGGAGACCCCCTGGAGATGGCTACACCTTC
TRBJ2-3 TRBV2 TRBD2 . CASSGLAGGTDTQYF TGTGCCAGCAGTGGACTAGCGGGGGGGACAGATACGCAGTATTTT
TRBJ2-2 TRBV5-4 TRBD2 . CASSLGGARGSWELFF TGTGCCAGCAGCCTGGGAGGGGCGCGGGGTAGTTGGGAGCTGTTTTTT
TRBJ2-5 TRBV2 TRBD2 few CASSGRRGGQETQYF TGTGCCAGCAGTGGTCGGCGGGGGGGGCAAGAGACCCAGTACTTC
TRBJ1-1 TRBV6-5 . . CASSYGLTTEAFF TGTGCCAGTTCATATGGGCTCACCACTGAAGCTTTCTTT
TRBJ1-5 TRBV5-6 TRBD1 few CASSSQGQWDQPQHF TGTGCCAGCAGCTCACAGGGGCAATGGGATCAGCCCCAGCATTTT
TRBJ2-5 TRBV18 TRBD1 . CASSSGQAETQYF TGTGCCAGCTCAAGTGGACAGGCAGAGACCCAGTACTTC
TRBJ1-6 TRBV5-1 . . CASSSAGFHNSPLHF TGCGCCAGCAGCTCCGCCGGGTTCCATAATTCACCCCTCCACTTT
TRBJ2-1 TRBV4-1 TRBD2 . CASSRVVGLAGAYNEQFF TGCGCCAGCAGCCGCGTGGTCGGACTAGCGGGGGCCTACAATGAGCAGTTCTTC
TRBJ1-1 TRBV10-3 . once CAITLSGGNTEAFF TGTGCCATCACTCTATCGGGAGGGAACACTGAAGCTTTCTTT
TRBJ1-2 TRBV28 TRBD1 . CASSLTGTGYTF TGTGCCAGCAGTTTGACAGGGACTGGCTACACCTTC
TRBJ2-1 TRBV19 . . CATKLYNEQFF TGTGCCACCAAACTTTACAATGAGCAGTTCTTC
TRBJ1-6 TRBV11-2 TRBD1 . CASSSNRDSLYNSPLHF TGTGCCAGCAGCTCAAACCGGGACAGTCTGTATAATTCACCCCTCCACTTT
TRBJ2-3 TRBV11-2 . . CASSPTGSETDTQYF TGTGCCAGCAGCCCAACAGGGTCCGAGACAGATACGCAGTATTTT
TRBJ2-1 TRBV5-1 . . CASSGGGSTRYNEQFF TGCGCCAGCAGCGGCGGGGGCTCCACCCGCTACAATGAGCAGTTCTTC
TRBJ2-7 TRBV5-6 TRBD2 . CASSLGGTSGSREQYF TGTGCCAGCAGCTTGGGCGGGACTAGCGGGAGCCGCGAGCAGTACTTC
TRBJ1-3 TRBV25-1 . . CASRSGGGNTIYF TGTGCCAGCCGCTCCGGGGGTGGAAACACCATATATTTT
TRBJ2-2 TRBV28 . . CASSFGLGGGTGELFF TGTGCCAGCAGTTTCGGACTAGGGGGAGGGACCGGGGAGCTGTTTTTT
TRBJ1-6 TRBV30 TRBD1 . CASGTANSPLHF TGTGCCTCCGGGACAGCCAATTCACCCCTCCACTTT
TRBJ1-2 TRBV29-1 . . CSVVGAGDNYGYTF TGCAGCGTTGTGGGGGCAGGGGATAACTATGGCTACACCTTC
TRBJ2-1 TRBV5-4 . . CASSLGGGTEVNEQFF TGTGCCAGCAGCTTGGGTGGAGGGACAGAGGTCAATGAGCAGTTCTTC
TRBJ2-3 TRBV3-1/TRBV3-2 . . CASSSWTTDTQYF TGTGCCAGCAGCTCGTGGACTACAGATACGCAGTATTTT
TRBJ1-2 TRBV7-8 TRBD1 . CASSLDRGTYGYTF TGTGCCAGCAGCTTAGACAGGGGGACATATGGCTACACCTTC
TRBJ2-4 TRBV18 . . CASSQPRVLAKNIQYF TGTGCCAGCTCCCAACCCAGGGTTTTAGCCAAAAACATTCAGTACTTC
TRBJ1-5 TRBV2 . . CASSESPVNQPQHF TGTGCCAGCAGTGAATCGCCAGTCAATCAGCCCCAGCATTTT
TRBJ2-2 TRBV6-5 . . CASSTETRTGELFF TGTGCCAGCAGCACAGAGACCCGAACCGGGGAGCTGTTTTTT
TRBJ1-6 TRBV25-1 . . CASKLWGVNSPLHF TGTGCCAGCAAGTTATGGGGGGTTAATTCACCCCTCCACTTT
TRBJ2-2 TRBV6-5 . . CASSPGARGLFF TGTGCCAGCAGCCCCGGCGCCCGGGGGCTGTTTTTT
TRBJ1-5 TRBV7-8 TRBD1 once CASSLATGVFGNQPQHF TGTGCCAGCAGCTTAGCTACAGGGGTTTTTGGCAATCAGCCCCAGCATTTT
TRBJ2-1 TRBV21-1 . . CASSKVGTTYNEQFF TGTGCCAGCAGCAAAGTCGGGACTACCTACAATGAGCAGTTCTTC
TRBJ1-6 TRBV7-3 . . CASSLHRDSPLHF TGTGCCAGCAGCTTACATAGAGATTCACCCCTCCACTTT
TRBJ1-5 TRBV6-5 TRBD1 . CASSYYGQGSNQPQHF TGTGCCAGCAGTTACTACGGACAGGGGAGCAATCAGCCCCAGCATTTT
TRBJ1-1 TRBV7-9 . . CASSAHRDGPEAFF TGTGCCAGCAGCGCTCACAGGGATGGGCCCGAAGCTTTCTTT
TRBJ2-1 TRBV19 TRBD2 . CASSTSGASREQFF TGTGCCAGTAGTACTAGCGGGGCCAGCCGTGAGCAGTTCTTC
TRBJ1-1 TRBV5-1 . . CASSWMPENFGQPLNTEAFF TGCGCCAGCAGCTGGATGCCGGAAAATTTCGGACAGCCACTGAACACTGAAGCTTTCTTT
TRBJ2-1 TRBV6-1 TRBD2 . CASSGPGLAGANNEQFF TGTGCCAGCAGTGGCCCCGGACTAGCGGGGGCAAACAATGAGCAGTTCTTC
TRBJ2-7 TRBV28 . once CASTGAYEQYF TGTGCCAGCACGGGAGCCTACGAGCAGTACTTC
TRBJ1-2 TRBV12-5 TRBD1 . CASGHRTGGNYGYTF TGTGCTAGTGGCCATCGGACAGGGGGCAACTATGGCTACACCTTC
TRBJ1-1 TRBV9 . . CASRSGTANTEAFF TGTGCCAGCAGAAGCGGGACGGCGAACACTGAAGCTTTCTTT
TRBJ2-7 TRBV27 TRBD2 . CASSFTSGYEQYF TGTGCCAGCAGTTTCACTAGCGGATACGAGCAGTACTTC
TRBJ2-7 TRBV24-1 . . CATSERRSQTPYEQYF TGTGCCACCAGTGAGCGCCGATCGCAAACCCCCTACGAGCAGTACTTC
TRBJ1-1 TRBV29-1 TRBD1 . CSVEPGTGALNTEAFF TGCAGCGTTGAACCCGGGACAGGCGCTCTGAACACTGAAGCTTTCTTT
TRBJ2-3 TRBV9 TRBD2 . CASSKQTSNTDTQYF TGTGCCAGCAGCAAACAGACTAGCAACACAGATACGCAGTATTTT
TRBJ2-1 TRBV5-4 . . CASSSDLTGVAYNEQFF TGTGCCAGCAGCTCAGACCTGACAGGAGTAGCGTACAATGAGCAGTTCTTC
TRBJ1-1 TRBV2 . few CASAGQPNTEAFF TGTGCCAGCGCCGGACAGCCAAACACTGAAGCTTTCTTT
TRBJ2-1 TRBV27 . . CASSLSLFNEQFF TGTGCCAGCAGTTTATCTCTCTTTAATGAGCAGTTCTTC